The source of this T cell receptor (beta chain) is a study of blood T cell repertoires in COVID-19. On the study more broadly: Acute and convalescent COVID-19 samples came from the United States, Italy and Spain. Sample material is recorded as cDNA or gDNA derived from T cells, B-cell-depleted T cells, or PBMCs.

Patients at the Seattle site were enrolled during active infection and followed longitudinally. The CDR3 extends over 15 amino acids. Trimming shortened V by 3 bases and J by 5 bases, and 11 bases separated the two germline ends. The germline CDR1 and CDR2 sequences are MNHEY and SMNVEV (reference sequence). Generated by immunoSEQ multiplex PCR, the TCRdb table keeps only in-frame clones and is missing some. Of 250,000 to 300,000 clones listed, around 88% are singletons. The clonotype was recovered from a woman in her seventies with COVID-19, enrolled during active disease. Sequencing used peripheral blood. The rearrangement joins TRBV27 to TRBJ1-6; tentatively, D is TRBD1 (5 bases). The CDR3 loop reads CASSLINRNNSPLHF. The CDR3 DNA is TGTGCCAGCAGTTTGATAAACAGGAATAATTCACCCCTCCACTTT.